One and the same sample provided the 27 T cell receptor beta chains below, sequenced in a study of shared T cell receptors in the human thymus. Generated by immunoSEQ multiplex PCR, the TCRdb table keeps only in-frame clones and is missing some. The table includes about 380,000 clones, approximately 95% detected once. The sample was thymocytes. Receptors originate from a human donor.

This chain links TRBV7-6 with TRBJ2-5; D is undetermined. The V gene lost 3 bases and the J gene lost 5 bases, with 10 bases spanning the gap. Germline CDR1 reads SGHVS; CDR2 reads FNYEAQ. The CDR3 covers 13 residues. The CDR3 sequence: CASSLRNTETQYF. In nucleotides, the CDR3 is TGTGCCAGCAGCTTGCGAAACACGGAGACCCAGTACTTC.

This clone was seen only once. The rearrangement uses TRBV7-9 and TRBJ2-7; 14 bases align to TRBD2. Germline assignment: CDR1 SEHNR and CDR2 FQNEAQ (reference sequence). J gave up 0 bases and V 5 bases, and 9 bases lay outside the gene matches. The CDR3 length is 18 residues. CDR3 nucleotides: TGTGCCAGCAGCACCCAGGGACTAGCGGGAGTACCCTCCTACGAGCAGTACTTC. As protein: CASSTQGLAGVPSYEQYF.

This clone came up once. The chain carries TRBV28 and TRBJ2-5, with 10 nucleotides matching TRBD2. Trimming removed 1 base from V and 7 bases from J; junction bases left unmatched: 12. The germline gives CDR1 MDHEN, CDR2 SYDVKM. CDR3 length: 17 residues. This CDR3 reads CASSLSPAGGDLGTQYF. The CDR3 DNA reads TGTGCCAGCAGTTTATCCCCAGCGGGAGGGGACCTAGGGACCCAGTACTTC.

The CDR3 DNA reads as TGTGCCAGCAGCCTAACCCGGGACAGCCTGAACACTGAAGCTTTCTTT. This gives the protein CASSLTRDSLNTEAFF. The chain has TRBV7-9 and TRBJ1-1, with TRBD1 identical over 7 bases. Unmatched junction bases numbered 9, after V lost 5 bases and J lost 0 bases. The germline gives CDR1 SEHNR, CDR2 FQNEAQ (reference sequence). The CDR3 is made up of 16 amino acids.

The chain joins TRBV7-3 to TRBJ2-1; 9 bases are a match to TRBD2. Germline V CDR1 and CDR2: SGHTA, FQGTGA. The CDR3 contains 18 residues. Trimming took 2 bases from V and 5 from J; bases not matched to a gene: 13. The CDR3 DNA reads as TGTGCCAGCAGCTTACCCCCGGGGGGAGCGGGAGGAAACAATGAGCAGTTCTTC. It specifies CASSLPPGGAGGNNEQFF. Using reference TRBV7-3 and TRBJ2-1 for the parts outside the CDR3, the full variable domain is GAGVSQTPSNKVTEKGKYVELRCDPISGHTALYWYRQSLGQGPEFLIYFQGTGAADDSGLPNDRFFAVRPEGSVSTLKIQRTERGDSAVYLCASSLPPGGAGGNNEQFFGPGTRLTVL.

The V and J genes are TRBV4-2 and TRBJ1-5; D is perhaps TRBD1 (5 bases). The CDR3 extends over 15 amino acids. Germline CDR1 and CDR2: LGHNA and YNFKEQ. V gave up 0 bases and J gave up 2 bases, with 8 bases separating them. CDR3 in amino acids: CASSQEGRGNQPQHF. The CDR3 bases are TGTGCCAGCAGCCAAGAGGGACGTGGCAATCAGCCCCAGCATTTT.

This clone is a singleton in its sample. The chain has TRBV28 and TRBJ2-3, with 8 bases lining up with TRBD2. This CDR3 region has 17 residues. With V trimmed by 6 bases and J by 2 bases, 13 bases remained unmatched. Germline V lookup: CDR1 MDHEN, CDR2 SYDVKM. The CDR3 region has the DNA TGTGCCAGCAGCCAAATTCAAGCGGGAGAGCCCACAGATACGCAGTATTTT. It encodes CASSQIQAGEPTDTQYF.

This chain joins TRBV15 and TRBJ2-5, with TRBD1 matching 7 bases. CDR3 size: 14 residues. V trimming: 5 bases; J trimming: 7 bases; junction bases outside the gene matches: 10. Per the germline V gene, CDR1 is LNHNV and CDR2 is YYDKDF (reference sequence). The CDR3 nucleotides read TGTGCCACCAGCGGCTACAGGGGTTTTGGGACCCAGTACTTC. Translated, it gives CATSGYRGFGTQYF.

V and J are TRBV7-9 and TRBJ1-5; D call uncertain. V lost 3 bases, J lost 0 bases, and 12 bases lay in between. The CDR3 length is 16 residues. Germline V gives CDR1 SEHNR, CDR2 FQNEAQ (reference sequence). The CDR3 sequence: CASSFDRDDSNQPQHF. The CDR3 DNA sequence: TGTGCCAGCAGCTTCGACCGAGACGATAGCAATCAGCCCCAGCATTTT.

The chain has TRBV27 and TRBJ2-7; TRBD2 matches at 8 bases. CDR1 and CDR2 (germline): MNHEY, SMNVEV (reference sequence). V was pared by 2 bases and J by 7 bases, with 7 bases of the junction left unmatched. CDR3 size: 14 residues. Here the CDR3 reads CASSLIFGGAEQYF. CDR3 in DNA: TGTGCCAGCAGTTTAATTTTCGGGGGGGCTGAGCAGTACTTC.

This clone was counted once. The chain carries TRBV28 and TRBJ2-3; 8 positions agree with TRBD2. Germline V gene lookup returns CDR1 MDHEN and CDR2 SYDVKM. The CDR3 loop spans 15 amino acids. J gave up 0 bases and V 5 bases, and 4 bases lay outside the gene matches. The CDR3 is CASSLLAASTDTQYF. In nucleotides, the CDR3 is TGTGCCAGCAGTCTACTAGCGGCTAGCACAGATACGCAGTATTTT.

The chain uses TRBV25-1 and TRBJ1-1, with D maybe TRBD1 (5 bases). Trimming stripped 0 bases from V and 0 bases from J, with 14 bases between. In germline, CDR1 is MGHDK, CDR2 SYGVNS. The CDR3 runs to 17 residues. CDR3 protein: CASSEYPDSQMNTEAFF. CDR3 DNA sequence: TGTGCCAGCAGTGAATACCCCGACAGCCAAATGAACACTGAAGCTTTCTTT.

The V and J genes are TRBV28 and TRBJ2-1; the D is unclear. The germline V gene has CDR1 MDHEN and CDR2 SYDVKM. The CDR3 has 18 residues. Trimming removed 3 bases from V and 6 bases from J, with 24 bases in between. CDR3 sequence (DNA): TGTGCCAGCAGTTTCTTCCGAGACTGGTCCCCATACCCCAATGAGCAGTTCTTC. This codes for CASSFFRDWSPYPNEQFF.

This chain links TRBV28 with TRBJ1-1, with D unclear. Germline assignment: CDR1 MDHEN and CDR2 SYDVKM. V was trimmed by 4 bases and J by 1 base, leaving 10 bases between them. The CDR3 consists of 14 residues. In DNA form, the CDR3 reads TGTGCCAGCAGTTCCGACATTCGGAACACTGAAGCTTTCTTT. As protein: CASSSDIRNTEAFF.

The chain links TRBV28 to TRBJ2-1; 8 bases match TRBD2. Losses at the gene ends were 1 base for V and 4 bases for J; bases not matched to a gene: 12. Germline V gives CDR1 MDHEN, CDR2 SYDVKM. The CDR3 extends over 18 amino acids. This CDR3 reads CASSLFKRGREDYNEQFF. In DNA, the CDR3 is TGTGCCAGCAGTTTATTCAAACGAGGGCGGGAGGATTACAATGAGCAGTTCTTC.

The rearrangement joins TRBV4-1 to TRBJ2-1; TRBD2 aligns across 12 bases. The CDR3 covers 20 residues. CDR1 and CDR2 (germline): MGHRA, YSYEKL. The trim removed 2 bases at V and 0 bases at J, leaving 11 bases unmatched. For the CDR3, the DNA is TGCGCCAGCAGCCAACCCCGACTAGCGGGAGCGCCTCGCTCCTACAATGAGCAGTTCTTC. This encodes CASSQPRLAGAPRSYNEQFF.

V and J are TRBV7-9 and TRBJ2-3; 10 positions agree with TRBD2. Unmatched junction bases numbered 12, after V lost 5 bases and J lost 1 base. This CDR3 has 18 residues. Germline loops: CDR1 SEHNR, CDR2 FQNEAQ (reference sequence). The CDR3 sequence: CASSPFLAGEKRTDTQYF. The CDR3 bases are TGTGCCAGCAGCCCTTTTCTAGCGGGAGAGAAACGCACAGATACGCAGTATTTT.

V gene TRBV19 combines with J gene TRBJ1-5, with 7 bases matching TRBD1. The germline gives CDR1 LNHDA, CDR2 SQIVND (reference sequence). This CDR3 region has 15 residues. J gave up 9 bases and V 4 bases, and 12 bases lay outside the gene matches. CDR3 loop: CASSTVGQATGPQHF. The CDR3 DNA reads TGTGCCAGTAGTACCGTAGGACAGGCCACCGGGCCCCAGCATTTT.

CDR3 sequence reads: CASIRSPETGKLFF. CDR3 in DNA: TGTGCCAGCATCCGAAGCCCAGAAACCGGGAAACTGTTTTTT. The gene calls are TRBV6-1 and TRBJ1-4; no firm D call. Trimming pared 7 bases from V and 11 bases from J, leaving 20 bases between. Germline V lookup: CDR1 MNHNS, CDR2 SASEGT. This CDR3 spans 14 amino acids.

The CDR3 protein is CASSSTENTIYF. Here the CDR3 DNA reads TGTGCCAGCAGTTCCACCGAAAACACCATATATTTT. The genes are TRBV28 and TRBJ1-3, with unresolved D. The CDR3 is 12 residues long. Deletions cut 4 bases from V and 6 bases from J, with 7 bases between. CDR1 is MDHEN and CDR2 is SYDVKM in the germline V gene.

This sequence joins TRBV19 and TRBJ2-2; 16 nucleotides agree with TRBD2. This CDR3 is 19 amino acids long. CDR1 LNHDA and CDR2 SQIVND come from the germline V gene (reference sequence). The V and J ends lost 3 bases and 4 bases, in that order; junction bases with no gene match: 8. The CDR3 spells CASSMPGLAGGRSTGELFF. In nucleotides, the CDR3 is TGTGCCAGTAGTATGCCGGGACTAGCGGGAGGGCGAAGCACCGGGGAGCTGTTTTTT.

The chain joins TRBV30 to TRBJ1-1, with D unclear. CDR3 length: 13 amino acids. The V end was cut by 3 bases, the J end by 4 bases, with 12 bases between. Looked up from germline, CDR1 is GTSNPN and CDR2 is SVGIG (reference sequence). The CDR3 sequence is CAWSARPGTEAFF. Here the CDR3 DNA reads TGTGCCTGGAGCGCGAGGCCCGGCACTGAAGCTTTCTTT. Supplemented by reference TRBV30 and TRBJ1-1, the full variable domain reads SQTIHQWPATLVQPVGSPLSLECTVEGTSNPNLYWYRQAAGRGLQLLFYSVGIGQISSEVPQNLSASRPQDRQFILSSKKLLLSDSGFYLCAWSARPGTEAFFGQGTRLTVV.

The chain carries TRBV4-1 and TRBJ2-5, with TRBD2 identical over 9 bases. CDR3 size: 16 residues. Trimming cost V 1 base and J 5 bases; bases outside gene matches: 8. In germline, CDR1 is MGHRA, CDR2 YSYEKL. The CDR3 sequence is CASSQALAGVWETQYF. The CDR3 DNA is TGCGCCAGCAGCCAAGCGTTAGCGGGAGTATGGGAGACCCAGTACTTC.

The V and J genes are TRBV15 and TRBJ2-3; D not resolved. Germline V gene sequence: CDR1 LNHNV, CDR2 YYDKDF (reference sequence). V was clipped by 2 bases and J by 6 bases, with 12 bases between them. The CDR3 sequence is 14 residues long. CDR3 DNA: TGTGCCACCAGCAGATTGTTATTAGATGATACGCAGTATTTT. It translates to CATSRLLLDDTQYF.

J is TRBJ2-3 and V is TRBV19; D possibly uses TRBD1 or TRBD2 (6 bases each). The CDR3 totals 15 residues. Germline lookup yields CDR1 LNHDA and CDR2 SQIVND (reference sequence). V lost 2 bases to trimming and J lost 5 bases, with 14 bases between them. As DNA, the CDR3 is TGTGCCAGTAGTATACGTCCGGGGGCAGGAGATACGCAGTATTTT. The encoded protein is CASSIRPGAGDTQYF.

The chain recombines TRBV19 with TRBJ2-1, with D possibly matching TRBD1 (7 bases). Germline V CDR1 and CDR2: LNHDA, SQIVND (reference sequence). This CDR3 is 16 amino acids long. V lost 9 bases to trimming and J lost 0 bases, with 18 bases between them. DNA for the CDR3: TGTGCCAGCCGCTGGAGGGGGCCGAGCTCCTACAATGAGCAGTTCTTC. This translates into CASRWRGPSSYNEQFF.

The chain joins TRBV7-4 to TRBJ1-2; 9 bases match TRBD1. J gave up 4 bases and V 1 base, and 19 bases lay outside the gene matches. CDR3 length: 20 residues. The germline gives CDR1 SGHVT, CDR2 SQSDAQ. The CDR3 loop reads CASSLEVEGTGSEGSYGYTF. Written as DNA, the CDR3 is TGTGCCAGCAGCTTAGAGGTGGAGGGGACAGGGAGTGAGGGTTCCTATGGCTACACCTTC.